The 21 T cell receptor beta chains given below trace back to one sample, sequenced in a study of early T cells in non-severe SARS-CoV-2 infection (dated by TCRdb to about 2021). Libraries came from 5' RACE. Sequencing relied on a NextSeq 500. Through fastp at Q25 and MiXCR, TCRdb rebuilt clones from the public reads, retaining in-frame beta chains. Under each unique CDR3 protein, matching rows form one entry showing the most common genes and DNA. The sample table contains about 90,000 distinct CDR3 sequences; only one count was recorded for approximately 14% of them. The ten largest account for around 7% of the sample. The specimen was whole blood. Every receptor here comes from an adult who was a healthcare worker with PCR-confirmed SARS-CoV-2 infection or an uninfected control (not recorded which).

This clonotype has a count of ten or more. CDR3 amino acids: CASSWDGRITDTQYF. CDR3 in DNA: TGTGCCAGCAGTTGGGACGGAAGAATCACAGATACGCAGTATTTT. The rearrangement uses TRBV6-2 or TRBV6-3 and TRBJ2-3; D possibly matches TRBD1 or TRBD2 (5 bases each). CDR1 and CDR2 from the germline V gene are MNHEY and SVGEGT. Trimming pared 4 bases from V and 2 bases from J, leaving 13 bases between. This CDR3 comprises 15 residues.

This clonotype was picked up a small number of times. This rearrangement joins TRBV2 to TRBJ2-2; D is possibly TRBD1 or TRBD2 (7 bases each). V lost 6 bases, J lost 5 bases, and 13 bases lay in between. The CDR3 spans 14 residues. Germline V lookup: CDR1 SNHLY, CDR2 FYNNEI. In DNA form, the CDR3 reads TGTGCCAGCAGAAGACAGGGAGGGACCGGGGAGCTGTTTTTT. It codes for CASRRQGGTGELFF. The entire variable domain, with the rest obtained from reference TRBV2 and TRBJ2-2, is as follows: EPEVTQTPSHQVTQMGQEVILRCVPISNHLYFYWYRQILGQKVEFLVSFYNNEISEKSEIFDDQFSVERPDGSNFTLKIRSTKLEDSAMYFCASRRQGGTGELFFGEGSRLTVL.

The J gene is TRBJ1-5, the V gene TRBV5-1; D is uncertain. Between the trimmed V and J ends, which lost 4 bases and 2 bases, there was a span of 13 bases. The CDR3 is made up of 15 amino acids. The germline CDR1 and CDR2 sequences are SGHRS and YFSETQ. The CDR3 here is CASSPGPGGNQPQHF. CDR3 in DNA: TGCGCCAGCAGCCCCGGACCTGGAGGCAATCAGCCCCAGCATTTT.

This clonotype was observed at least ten times. The rearrangement joins TRBV9 to TRBJ2-7; TRBD1 agrees at 7 bases. Germline V gene lookup returns CDR1 SGDLS and CDR2 YYNGEE. CDR3 length: 13 amino acids. V was pared by 0 bases and J by 6 bases, with 3 bases of the junction left unmatched. Here the CDR3 reads CASSVGGGGEQYF. The CDR3, as DNA: TGTGCCAGCAGCGTAGGAGGGGGCGGCGAGCAGTACTTC. Supplemented by reference TRBV9 and TRBJ2-7, the full variable domain reads DSGVTQTPKHLITATGQRVTLRCSPRSGDLSVYWYQQSLDQGLQFLIQYYNGEERAKGNILERFSAQQFPDLHSELNLSSLELGDSALYFCASSVGGGGEQYFGPGTRLTVT.

This clonotype appeared many times. This chain uses TRBV27 with TRBJ2-1, with TRBD2 matching over 7 bases. The junction had 5 bases not matched to a gene; V was cut back by 0 bases and J by 9 bases. The CDR3 spans 14 residues. Germline loops: CDR1 MNHEY, CDR2 SMNVEV (reference sequence). CDR3 loop: CASSLSGGSFEQFF. CDR3 in DNA: TGTGCCAGCAGTTTATCGGGCGGGAGCTTTGAGCAGTTCTTC.

Only a few counts were recorded for this clonotype. The V call is TRBV24-1, the J call TRBJ1-2, with D unresolved. The CDR3 runs to 11 residues. V was clipped by 2 bases and J by 8 bases, with 5 bases between them. Germline V CDR1 and CDR2: KGHDR, SFDVKD. The DNA of the CDR3 is TGTGCCACCAGTGATTCGGCGGGCTACACCTTC. This encodes CATSDSAGYTF.

Regarding this clonotype: Just one base apart from a much larger clone, this may be a read error. V gene TRBV27 combines with J gene TRBJ2-3; 14 positions agree with TRBD2. With V trimmed by 10 bases and J by 4 bases, 22 bases remained unmatched. Germline CDR1 and CDR2: MNHEY and SMNVEV (reference sequence). The CDR3 totals 20 residues. Here the CDR3 reads CANRPLTSGRADYGPDTQYF. CDR3 sequence (DNA): TGTGCCAACAGACCCCTGACTAGCGGGAGGGCCGACTATGGCCCAGATACGCAGTATTTT.

This clonotype has a handful of counts. J is TRBJ2-4 and V is TRBV7-9, with D possibly being TRBD1 or TRBD2 (6 bases each). V was trimmed by 7 bases and J by 0 bases, leaving 19 bases between them. The CDR3 is 17 residues long. Germline assignment: CDR1 SEHNR and CDR2 FQNEAQ (reference sequence). CDR3 sequence (DNA): TGTGCCAGCACGGGGGCCCCTGGCGTGGGAGCCAAAAACATTCAGTACTTC. As protein: CASTGAPGVGAKNIQYF.

This clonotype was counted between two and nine times. This chain connects TRBV10-1 to TRBJ1-2; 7 bases are a match to TRBD1. Trimming at V came to 8 bases and at J to 7 bases, leaving 13 bases not matched to a gene. Germline V gene sequence: CDR1 WNHNN, CDR2 SYGVQD (reference sequence). The CDR3 runs to 14 residues. CDR3 in DNA: TGCGCCAGCGCCCCAAAAGACAGGGACGGTGGCTACACCTTC. As protein: CASAPKDRDGGYTF.

This clonotype has at least ten counts. The genes are TRBV9 and TRBJ1-1; 7 bases match TRBD1. Germline CDR1 and CDR2: SGDLS and YYNGEE. The CDR3 consists of 14 residues. V gave up 6 bases and J gave up 4 bases; unmatched junction bases: 9. In DNA form, the CDR3 reads TGTGCCAGCACCCTAAGTCCAGGGGGCACTGAAGCTTTCTTT. It is translated as CASTLSPGGTEAFF.

Worth noting for this clonotype: A read error may explain this, as a much larger clone is one base away. The genes are TRBV12-3 or TRBV12-4 and TRBJ2-5, with D perhaps matching TRBD1 or TRBD2 (5 bases each). The CDR3 sequence is 14 residues long. The CDR3 sequence is CVSSPPGAGETQYF. The CDR3 DNA reads as TGTGTCAGCAGTCCCCCCGGGGCCGGGGAGACCCAGTACTTC.

The J gene is TRBJ1-6, the V gene TRBV28; D unresolved. The CDR3 has 14 residues. CDR1 is MDHEN and CDR2 is SYDVKM in the germline V gene. V lost 2 bases and J 7 bases, leaving 9 bases between the germline ends. In DNA form, the CDR3 reads TGTGCCAGCAGTTTAATCCTCAAAAATTCACCCCTCCACTTT. Protein: CASSLILKNSPLHF.

There are a few counts of this clonotype. V usage is TRBV14 and J usage is TRBJ2-2, with unresolved D. CDR3 length: 14 residues. Per the germline V gene, CDR1 is SGHDN and CDR2 is FVKESK. V was trimmed by 5 bases and J by 1 base, leaving 8 bases between them. The CDR3 spells CASSVRRNTGELFF. CDR3 DNA sequence: TGTGCCAGCAGCGTCCGCAGGAACACCGGGGAGCTGTTTTTT.

This clonotype has just a few counts. This chain links TRBV6-5 with TRBJ1-1; D gene unclear. The germline gives CDR1 MNHEY, CDR2 SVGAGI. The length of the CDR3 is 13 residues. V lost 6 bases and J 0 bases, leaving 8 bases between the germline ends. CDR3 DNA: TGTGCCAGCAGCCTCACCATGAACACTGAAGCTTTCTTT. This gives the protein CASSLTMNTEAFF.

This clonotype has more than one count but fewer than ten. CDR3 sequence: CASSQPSQETQYF. In nucleotides, the CDR3 is TGCGCCAGCAGCCAACCCTCCCAAGAGACCCAGTACTTC. This rearrangement joins TRBV4-1 to TRBJ2-5; no clear D. In germline, CDR1 is MGHRA, CDR2 YSYEKL. V lost 2 bases, J lost 1 base, and 5 bases lay in between. The CDR3 is 13 amino acids.

This clonotype came up a few times. The V and J genes are TRBV7-9 and TRBJ2-5; 8 positions match TRBD1. Losses at the gene ends were 0 bases for V and 4 bases for J; bases not matched to a gene: 7. Germline-derived CDR1 and CDR2 are SEHNR and FQNEAQ (reference sequence). CDR3 length: 16 residues. CDR3 amino acids: CASSLAPYRGRETQYF. In DNA, the CDR3 is TGTGCCAGCAGCTTAGCCCCCTACAGGGGGAGAGAGACCCAGTACTTC.

The rearrangement links TRBV15 to TRBJ1-2; D unclear. CDR1 is LNHNV, CDR2 YYDKDF, per germline (reference sequence). The CDR3 runs to 14 residues. V dropped 6 bases and J dropped 4 bases, with 15 bases sitting between them. In DNA, the CDR3 is TGTGCCACCAGACCCGAGGGCGGAGGCTATGGCTACACCTTC. Amino acid sequence: CATRPEGGGYGYTF. Filled out from reference TRBV15 and TRBJ1-2, the complete variable domain reads DAMVIQNPRYQVTQFGKPVTLSCSQTLNHNVMYWYQQKSSQAPKLLFHYYDKDFNNEADTPDNFQSRRPNTSFCFLDIRSPGLGDTAMYLCATRPEGGGYGYTFGSGTRLTVV.

The V gene is TRBV5-1, the J gene TRBJ2-3; D is unclear. Deletions cut 2 bases from V and 2 bases from J, with 9 bases between. The CDR3 length is 14 residues. Germline loops: CDR1 SGHRS, CDR2 YFSETQ. The CDR3 DNA is TGCGCCAGCAGCTTTGGAAAAGACACAGATACGCAGTATTTT. This sequence encodes CASSFGKDTDTQYF.

V gene TRBV27 combines with J gene TRBJ2-7; D perhaps matches TRBD2 (5 bases). From germline, CDR1 is MNHEY and CDR2 SMNVEV (reference sequence). V lost 6 bases, J lost 6 bases, and 12 bases lay in between. The CDR3 covers 12 residues. For the CDR3, the DNA is TGTGCCAGCAGCCGGCCCCGGGGCGAGCAGTACTTC. Amino acids: CASSRPRGEQYF.

This clonotype has a handful of counts. The V and J genes are TRBV20-1 and TRBJ2-1, with 10 nucleotides matching TRBD2. V lost 0 bases, J lost 0 bases, and 17 bases stayed unmatched. Germline CDR1 is DFQATT and CDR2 is SNEGSKA (reference sequence). The CDR3 has 21 amino acids. In nucleotides, the CDR3 is TGCAGTGCTAGAGATTTCCCCTCGTATCTAGCGGGGGCCAGCTCCTACAATGAGCAGTTCTTC. Protein sequence: CSARDFPSYLAGASSYNEQFF.

This clonotype was detected ten times or more. This chain uses TRBV27 with TRBJ2-5; possibly TRBD1 or TRBD2 for D (6 bases each). V lost 6 bases and J 5 bases, leaving 16 bases between the germline ends. CDR3 size: 14 residues. The germline V gene has CDR1 MNHEY and CDR2 SMNVEV (reference sequence). Written as DNA, the CDR3 is TGTGCCAGCAGGCCCTTCGGGGGCCGGGAGACCCAGTACTTC. Amino acids: CASRPFGGRETQYF.